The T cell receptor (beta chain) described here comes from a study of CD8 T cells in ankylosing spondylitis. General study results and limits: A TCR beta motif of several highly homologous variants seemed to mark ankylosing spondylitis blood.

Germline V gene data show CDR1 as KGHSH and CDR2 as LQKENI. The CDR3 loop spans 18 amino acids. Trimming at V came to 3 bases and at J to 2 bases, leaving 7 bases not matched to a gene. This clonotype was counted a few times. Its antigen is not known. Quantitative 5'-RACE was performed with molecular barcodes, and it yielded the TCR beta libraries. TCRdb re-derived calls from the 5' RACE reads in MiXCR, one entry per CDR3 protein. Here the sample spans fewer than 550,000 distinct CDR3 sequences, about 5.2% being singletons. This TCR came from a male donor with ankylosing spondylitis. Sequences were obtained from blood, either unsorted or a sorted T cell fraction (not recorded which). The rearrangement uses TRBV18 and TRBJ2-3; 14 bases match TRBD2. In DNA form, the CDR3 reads TGTGCCAGCTCACCGACGGGACTAGCGGGGGCCTACACAGATACGCAGTATTTT. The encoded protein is CASSPTGLAGAYTDTQYF. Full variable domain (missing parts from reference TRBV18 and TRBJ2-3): NAGVMQNPRHLVRRRGQEARLRCSPMKGHSHVYWYRQLPEEGLKFMVYLQKENIIDESGMPKERFSAEFPKEGPSILRIQQVVRGDSAAYFCASSPTGLAGAYTDTQYFGPGTRLTVL.